Listed below are T cell receptor beta chains from one sample, sequenced in a study of blood T cell repertoires in COVID-19. Profiling relied on immunoSEQ multiplex PCR, and the TCRdb table lists in-frame clones only, not all of them. The sample carries roughly 97,000 clones, about nine tenths recorded once. Material: peripheral blood. The source is a man aged 55-75 years with acute or convalescent COVID-19. The CDR3 runs from the conserved cysteine through the conserved F or W. The D gene is left open where the match is weak. Clone size is stated in some rows and not others, as once, few, many or a class when expanded.

NA TRBJ1-2 TRBV11-2 NA CASSLNSYGYTF TGTGCCAGCAGCTTAAATAGCTATGGCTACACCTTC
TRBD1 TRBJ1-1 TRBV11-2 NA CASSFRQGNTEAFF TGTGCCAGCAGCTTCAGACAGGGCAACACTGAAGCTTTCTTT
TRBD1 TRBJ1-2 TRBV28 NA CASSPGQGTNGYTF TGTGCCAGCAGCCCGGGACAGGGGACGAATGGCTACACCTTC
NA TRBJ1-2 TRBV5-6 NA CASTRRTRGYTF TGTGCCAGCACAAGGAGGACTCGTGGCTACACCTTC
TRBD1 TRBJ1-1 TRBV7-8 NA CASSPGQGTEAFF TGTGCCAGCAGCCCCGGACAGGGCACTGAAGCTTTCTTT
TRBD1 TRBJ1-4 TRBV7-2 NA CASSTDRGREKLFF TGTGCCAGCAGCACAGACAGGGGTAGAGAAAAACTGTTTTTT
TRBD2 TRBJ2-2 TRBV29-1 NA CSVLPGGNTGELFF TGCAGCGTGCTGCCGGGAGGAAACACCGGGGAGCTGTTTTTT
NA TRBJ2-3 TRBV6-5 NA CASKGDLRSTDTQYF TGTGCCAGCAAAGGAGACTTACGAAGCACAGATACGCAGTATTTT
NA TRBJ1-5 TRBV5-1 NA CASSFGSGEGQPQHF TGCGCCAGCAGCTTCGGCTCGGGGGAGGGGCAGCCCCAGCATTTT
TRBD1 TRBJ1-1 TRBV5-1 NA CASSLLGTGGTEAFF TGCGCCAGCAGCTTGCTTGGGACAGGGGGCACTGAAGCTTTCTTT
NA TRBJ1-2 TRBV7-2 once CASSLAAGDRGYTF TGTGCCAGCAGCTTAGCGGCGGGGGATCGCGGCTACACCTTC
TRBD1 TRBJ1-1 TRBV7-2 NA CASSKDRVNTEAFF TGTGCCAGCAGCAAGGACAGGGTGAACACTGAAGCTTTCTTT
NA TRBJ1-2 TRBV6-5 NA CASSPDRGRYGYTF TGTGCCAGCAGTCCTGACAGAGGCCGCTATGGCTACACCTTC
NA TRBJ2-2 TRBV20-1 NA CSASWRVNTGELFF TGCAGTGCTAGTTGGAGGGTGAACACCGGGGAGCTGTTTTTT
NA TRBJ1-5 TRBV6-5 NA CASARGYSNQPQHF TGTGCCAGCGCCAGGGGATATAGCAATCAGCCCCAGCATTTT
NA TRBJ1-3 TRBV11-2 NA CASSNGGNTIYF TGTGCCAGCAGCAACGGTGGAAACACCATATATTTT
TRBD2 TRBJ2-3 TRBV3-1/TRBV3-2 few CASSRMSTSGGARNTQYF TGTGCCAGCAGCCGGATGTCGACTAGCGGGGGGGCAAGGAATACGCAGTATTTT
NA TRBJ1-2 TRBV5-1 NA CASSSSSNSKYGYTF TGCGCCAGCAGCTCGTCGAGCAACAGCAAATATGGCTACACCTTC
NA TRBJ1-2 TRBV27 NA CASSSTSGQSRGYTF TGTGCCAGCAGTTCAACCTCAGGACAGTCGAGGGGCTACACCTTC
TRBD2 TRBJ2-5 TRBV6-5 NA CASSPGTSRETQYF TGTGCCAGCAGCCCCGGGACTAGCAGGGAGACCCAGTACTTC
NA TRBJ2-1 TRBV12-5 NA CASGLARQYNEQFF TGTGCTAGTGGTTTGGCCAGACAGTACAATGAGCAGTTCTTC
NA TRBJ1-2 TRBV7-9 NA CASSLRGEGYTF TGTGCCAGCAGCTTAAGGGGTGAAGGCTACACCTTC
NA TRBJ2-3 TRBV11-1 NA CASSPGWKADTQYF TGTGCCAGCAGCCCAGGGTGGAAGGCAGATACGCAGTATTTT
NA TRBJ1-1 TRBV18 NA CASSPDGSVEAFF TGTGCCAGCTCACCTGACGGGTCCGTTGAAGCTTTCTTT
NA TRBJ1-1 TRBV6-6 NA CASSPLFGGARTNTEAFF TGTGCCAGCAGTCCCCTTTTTGGGGGGGCTCGGACGAACACTGAAGCTTTCTTT
NA TRBJ2-5 TRBV3-1/TRBV3-2 NA CASSRQLQETQYF TGTGCCAGCAGCCGACAGCTACAAGAGACCCAGTACTTC
TRBD1 TRBJ1-3 TRBV19 NA CASSIAGRGLGNTIYF TGTGCCAGTAGTATAGCCGGCAGGGGGCTTGGAAACACCATATATTTT
NA TRBJ1-1 TRBV10-2 NA CASGPHGPAEAFF TGCGCCAGCGGCCCGCATGGGCCGGCTGAAGCTTTCTTT
TRBD1 TRBJ1-3 TRBV11-3 NA CASSVTGGSGNTIYF TGTGCCAGCAGCGTCACAGGGGGATCTGGAAACACCATATATTTT
NA TRBJ1-2 TRBV29-1 NA CSAPVGGDGYTF TGCAGCGCACCTGTTGGAGGGGACGGCTACACCTTC
NA TRBJ1-2 TRBV4-1 once CASSRMDKGGYTF TGCGCCAGCAGCCGAATGGACAAAGGGGGCTACACCTTC
NA TRBJ2-7 TRBV18 NA CASSPDSSYEQYF TGTGCCAGCTCACCGGACAGTTCCTACGAGCAGTACTTC
TRBD1 TRBJ1-2 TRBV3-1/TRBV3-2 NA CASRTTGGSGYTF TGTGCCAGCAGGACTACAGGGGGTTCTGGCTACACCTTC
TRBD1 TRBJ1-5 TRBV5-1 NA CASSLATGQGAGSNQPQHF TGCGCCAGCAGCTTGGCCACGGGACAGGGGGCTGGTAGCAATCAGCCCCAGCATTTT
NA TRBJ1-2 TRBV27 NA CASSLSVANYGYTF TGTGCCAGCAGTTTATCGGTAGCTAACTATGGCTACACCTTC
NA TRBJ1-1 TRBV19 NA CASSIAPGGNTEAFF TGTGCCAGTAGTATAGCCCCGGGGGGGAACACTGAAGCTTTCTTT
NA TRBJ1-2 TRBV19 NA CASSTGDTLIPYGYTF TGTGCCAGTAGTACCGGGGACACCCTAATCCCCTATGGCTACACCTTC
TRBD1 TRBJ1-3 TRBV6-5 NA CASSYATGLGNTIYF TGTGCCAGCAGTTACGCGACAGGGTTGGGCAACACCATATATTTT
NA TRBJ2-3 TRBV5-5 NA CASSLEAGLGDTQYF TGTGCCAGCAGCTTGGAAGCGGGCCTCGGGGATACGCAGTATTTT
NA TRBJ1-6 TRBV6-5 NA CASSSQGNSPLHF TGTGCCAGCAGTTCCCAGGGGAATTCACCCCTCCACTTT
NA TRBJ2-1 TRBV4-2 NA CASSQEGSSYNEQFF TGTGCCAGCAGCCAAGAGGGCAGCTCTTACAATGAGCAGTTCTTC
NA TRBJ1-1 TRBV9 NA CASSLAGVNTEAFF TGTGCCAGCAGTTTGGCAGGCGTGAACACTGAAGCTTTCTTT
TRBD1 TRBJ1-1 TRBV9 NA CASSDRAGQGVEAFF TGTGCCAGCAGCGACAGAGCGGGACAGGGGGTCGAAGCTTTCTTT
NA TRBJ2-2 TRBV2 NA CASSPGTGELFF TGTGCCAGCAGTCCGGGGACCGGGGAGCTGTTTTTT
TRBD1 TRBJ1-2 TRBV29-1 NA CSATTGGGGYTF TGCAGCGCCACGACAGGGGGCGGTGGCTACACCTTC
NA TRBJ1-5 TRBV27 once CASRSGMGNQPQHF TGTGCCAGCAGGTCGGGAATGGGCAATCAGCCCCAGCATTTT
NA TRBJ1-1 TRBV2 NA CASSFGQPGNTEAFF TGTGCCAGCAGCTTCGGACAGCCCGGGAACACTGAAGCTTTCTTT
TRBD1 TRBJ2-1 TRBV3-1/TRBV3-2 NA CASSAGDSGTGNFF TGTGCCAGCAGCGCGGGCGATTCCGGGACAGGGAACTTCTTC